The next 13 T cell receptor beta chains were all read from a single sample in a study of Ad26.COV2.S vaccination and SARS-CoV-2 variants. Treatment denoted: approximately 18 received Ad26.COV2.S at low or high dose, single or two shots; roughly five received placebo; per-sample allocation not given. Collection of the samples took place on day 63 after the first injection of vaccine or placebo. The data were produced by immunoSEQ multiplex PCR, yet TCRdb's version contains in-frame clones alone and is incomplete. Seen here are approximately 360,000 clones, roughly 85% observed once, and the top ten hold around 7.4%. The material sequenced was peripheral blood, taken in a trial of Ad26.COV2.S vaccine versus placebo. The source is a person between 18 and 65 years old who received the Ad26.COV2.S COVID-19 vaccine or a placebo.

The J gene is TRBJ1-2, the V gene TRBV6-5; no firm D call. V was clipped by 5 bases and J by 5 bases, with 12 bases between them. There are 13 residues in the CDR3. From germline, CDR1 is MNHEY and CDR2 SVGAGI. The CDR3 spells CASSTSDAYGYTF. The CDR3 bases are TGTGCCAGCAGTACATCGGACGCTTATGGCTACACCTTC.

J is TRBJ2-5 and V is TRBV6-6, with 11 bases aligning to TRBD2. Germline lookup yields CDR1 MNHNY and CDR2 SVGAGI (reference sequence). V shed 1 base and J 5 bases; nucleotides not matched to a gene: 6. The CDR3 has 16 residues. As DNA, the CDR3 is TGTGCCAGCAGTTACTATACTAGCGGGAGAGGTGAGACCCAGTACTTC. Its protein product is CASSYYTSGRGETQYF.

The rearrangement links TRBV7-9 to TRBJ1-2, with TRBD1 as a possible D gene (5 bases). Trimming left V 5 bases short and J 2 bases short, with 15 bases between. This CDR3 is built from 15 residues. Germline-derived CDR1 and CDR2 are SEHNR and FQNEAQ (reference sequence). CDR3 loop: CASSLGGTHNYGYTF. The CDR3 DNA is TGTGCCAGCAGCCTAGGAGGGACGCACAACTATGGCTACACCTTC.

The chain couples TRBV14 to TRBJ2-7; no reliable D call. Trimming shortened V by 2 bases and J by 0 bases, and 8 bases separated the two germline ends. Germline V CDR1 and CDR2: SGHDN, FVKESK. The CDR3 length is 14 residues. CDR3 DNA sequence: TGTGCCAGCAGCCAACACCAGAACTCCTACGAGCAGTACTTC. This gives the protein CASSQHQNSYEQYF.

This clone was detected once. The chain is built from TRBV5-1 and TRBJ2-3; TRBD2 agrees at 7 bases. The germline gives CDR1 SGHRS, CDR2 YFSETQ. After removal of 1 base from V and 5 bases from J, the junction contained 13 bases not matched to a gene. This CDR3 has 17 residues. DNA of the CDR3: TGCGCCAGCAGCTTGCCCCGTAGGGGCGGGAGTGGAGATACGCAGTATTTT. Translation: CASSLPRRGGSGDTQYF.

The rearrangement links TRBV7-3 to TRBJ2-1, with 13 positions matching TRBD2. The germline gives CDR1 SGHTA, CDR2 FQGTGA. After removal of 5 bases from V and 4 bases from J, the junction contained 2 bases not matched to a gene. This CDR3 is 15 amino acids long. This CDR3 is CASSRGLAGYNEQFF. The CDR3 nucleotides are TGTGCCAGCAGCAGGGGACTAGCGGGATACAATGAGCAGTTCTTC.

The chain uses TRBV6-5 and TRBJ1-4, with 7 positions matching TRBD1. This CDR3 region has 15 residues. Germline V gives CDR1 MNHEY, CDR2 SVGAGI. V trimming: 5 bases; J trimming: 3 bases; junction bases outside the gene matches: 6. The CDR3 DNA reads TGTGCCAGCAGTCTTTACAGGGGAGCTAATGAAAAACTGTTTTTT. Amino acids: CASSLYRGANEKLFF.

In this sample, this clone turned up a few times. The J gene is TRBJ2-7, the V gene TRBV2, with a possible D match to TRBD1 (5 bases). The CDR3 runs 12 residues. The V end was cut by 7 bases, the J end by 7 bases, with 14 bases between. In germline, CDR1 is SNHLY, CDR2 FYNNEI. CDR3 coding DNA: TGTGCCAGCAAGACCAGGGCTTCAGAGCAGTACTTC. Translating it yields CASKTRASEQYF. Supplemented by reference TRBV2 and TRBJ2-7, the full variable domain reads EPEVTQTPSHQVTQMGQEVILRCVPISNHLYFYWYRQILGQKVEFLVSFYNNEISEKSEIFDDQFSVERPDGSNFTLKIRSTKLEDSAMYFCASKTRASEQYFGPGTRLTVT.

The chain links TRBV19 to TRBJ2-7; 7 bases are shared with TRBD2. From germline, CDR1 is LNHDA and CDR2 SQIVND (reference sequence). The V and J ends lost 3 bases and 3 bases, in that order; junction bases with no gene match: 8. The CDR3 has 15 residues. This CDR3 is CASSISALADYEQYF. DNA for the CDR3: TGTGCCAGTAGTATCAGTGCGCTAGCGGACTACGAGCAGTACTTC.

The table lists this clone with a count of one. The V call is TRBV30, the J call TRBJ1-2; D remains unclear. V lost 2 bases to trimming and J lost 4 bases, with 8 bases between them. The CDR3 extends over 12 amino acids. Germline CDR1 and CDR2: GTSNPN and SVGIG (reference sequence). The CDR3 sequence: CAWSTHGYGYTF. The CDR3 DNA is TGTGCCTGGAGTACCCACGGCTATGGCTACACCTTC.

V is TRBV11-3 and J is TRBJ2-2; the D gene is possibly TRBD2 (5 bases). Germline CDR1 reads SGHNT; CDR2 reads YENEEA. The CDR3 has 17 residues. The ends were cut back, 4 bases at V and 6 bases at J, with 21 bases in the middle. CDR3 in DNA: TGTGCCAGCAGCTCTTCAGTCTCAGAGGGCTACCCCGGGGAGCTGTTTTTT. Its translation is CASSSSVSEGYPGELFF.

This chain links TRBV2 with TRBJ1-2; possibly TRBD1 for D (6 bases). In germline, CDR1 is SNHLY, CDR2 FYNNEI. The CDR3 has 14 amino acids. V dropped 5 bases and J dropped 7 bases, with 17 bases sitting between them. The CDR3 DNA is TGTGCCAGCAGTTTCCAACAGGGAGCAGGTGGCTACACCTTC. This encodes CASSFQQGAGGYTF.

The J gene is TRBJ2-1, the V gene TRBV21-1; the table's D call, TRBD2, was not checked against the DNA. TRBV21-1 corresponds to a pseudogene. The CDR3 contains 11 residues. This CDR3 is CASSPLGGVFF. CDR3 DNA sequence: TGTGCCAGCAGCCCGCTCGGGGGGGTGTTCTTC.